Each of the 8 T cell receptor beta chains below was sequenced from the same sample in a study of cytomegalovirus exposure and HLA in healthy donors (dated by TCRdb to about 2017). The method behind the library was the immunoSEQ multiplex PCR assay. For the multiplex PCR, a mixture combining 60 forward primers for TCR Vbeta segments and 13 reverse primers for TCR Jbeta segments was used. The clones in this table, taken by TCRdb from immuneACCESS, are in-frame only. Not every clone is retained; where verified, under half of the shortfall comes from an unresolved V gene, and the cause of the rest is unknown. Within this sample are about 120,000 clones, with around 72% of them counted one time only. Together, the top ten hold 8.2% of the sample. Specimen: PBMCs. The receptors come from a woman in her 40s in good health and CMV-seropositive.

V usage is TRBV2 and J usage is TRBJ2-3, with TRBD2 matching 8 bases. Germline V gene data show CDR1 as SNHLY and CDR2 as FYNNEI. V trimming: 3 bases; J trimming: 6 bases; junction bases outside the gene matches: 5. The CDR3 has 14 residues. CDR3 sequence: CASSDSSGGDTQYF. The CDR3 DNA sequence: TGTGCCAGCAGTGACTCCTCGGGGGGGGATACGCAGTATTTT.

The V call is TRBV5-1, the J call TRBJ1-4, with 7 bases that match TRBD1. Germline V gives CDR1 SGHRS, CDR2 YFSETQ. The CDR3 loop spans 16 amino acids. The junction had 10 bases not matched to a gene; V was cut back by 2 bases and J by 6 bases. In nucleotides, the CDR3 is TGCGCCAGCAGCTTTATGGCAGGGGGACTCGATGAAAAACTGTTTTTT. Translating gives CASSFMAGGLDEKLFF. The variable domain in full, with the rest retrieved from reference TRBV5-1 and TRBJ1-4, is KAGVTQTPRYLIKTRGQQVTLSCSPISGHRSVSWYQQTPGQGLQFLFEYFSETQRNKGNFPGRFSGRQFSNSRSEMNVSTLELGDSALYLCASSFMAGGLDEKLFFGSGTQLSVL.

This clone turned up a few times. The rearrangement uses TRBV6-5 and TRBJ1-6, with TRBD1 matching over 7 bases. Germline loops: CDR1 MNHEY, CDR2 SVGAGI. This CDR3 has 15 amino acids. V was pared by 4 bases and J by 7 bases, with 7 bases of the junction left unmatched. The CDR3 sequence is CASSLGQRPNSPLHF. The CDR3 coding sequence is TGTGCCAGCAGTTTGGGACAGCGACCGAATTCACCCCTCCACTTT.

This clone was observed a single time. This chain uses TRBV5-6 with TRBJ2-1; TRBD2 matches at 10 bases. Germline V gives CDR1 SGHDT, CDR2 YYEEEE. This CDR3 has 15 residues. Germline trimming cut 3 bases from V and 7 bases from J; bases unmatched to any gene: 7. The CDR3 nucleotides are TGTGCCAGCAGCTGGAGCGGGGGGGCCGGGAATGAGCAGTTCTTC. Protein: CASSWSGGAGNEQFF.

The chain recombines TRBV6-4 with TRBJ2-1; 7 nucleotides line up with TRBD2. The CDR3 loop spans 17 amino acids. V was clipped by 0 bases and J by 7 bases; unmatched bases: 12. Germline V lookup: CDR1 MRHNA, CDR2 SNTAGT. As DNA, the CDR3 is TGTGCCAGCAGTGACTCGGCCACTGGGCGGGGGTTTAATGAGCAGTTCTTC. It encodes CASSDSATGRGFNEQFF.

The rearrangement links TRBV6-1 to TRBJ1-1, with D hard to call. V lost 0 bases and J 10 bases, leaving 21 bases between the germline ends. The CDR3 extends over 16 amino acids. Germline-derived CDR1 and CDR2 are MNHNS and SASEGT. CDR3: CASSEARSVPNRGAFF. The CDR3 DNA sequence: TGTGCCAGCAGTGAAGCGAGGTCAGTCCCCAACCGCGGAGCTTTCTTT.

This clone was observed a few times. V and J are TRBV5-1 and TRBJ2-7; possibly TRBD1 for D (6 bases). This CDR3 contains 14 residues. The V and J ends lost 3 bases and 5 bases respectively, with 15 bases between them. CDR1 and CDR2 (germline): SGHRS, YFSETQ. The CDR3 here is CASSWGQMFDEQYF. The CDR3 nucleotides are TGCGCCAGCAGCTGGGGACAAATGTTCGACGAGCAGTACTTC. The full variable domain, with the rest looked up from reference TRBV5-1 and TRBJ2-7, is KAGVTQTPRYLIKTRGQQVTLSCSPISGHRSVSWYQQTPGQGLQFLFEYFSETQRNKGNFPGRFSGRQFSNSRSEMNVSTLELGDSALYLCASSWGQMFDEQYFGPGTRLTVT.

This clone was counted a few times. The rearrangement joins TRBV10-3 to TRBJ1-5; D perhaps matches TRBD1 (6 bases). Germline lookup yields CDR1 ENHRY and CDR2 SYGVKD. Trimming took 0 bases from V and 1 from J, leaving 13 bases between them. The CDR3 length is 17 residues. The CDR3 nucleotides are TGTGCCATCAGTGAGTCCGACAGGACACACAGCAATCAGCCCCAGCATTTT. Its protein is CAISESDRTHSNQPQHF.